This T cell receptor (beta chain) was recovered during a study of CD8+CD57+ T cells in acquired aplastic anemia. Whole-study context: Yields of DNA that came from sorted CD4+ and CD8+ cells averaged roughly 3.3 ug. Whole-study findings and limits: Around 29 CD8+ CDR3 sequences were shared between patients and controls.

Per the germline V gene, CDR1 is KGHDR and CDR2 is SFDVKD. V was cut by 1 base and J by 4 bases, with 12 bases left in between. The CDR3 runs to 15 residues. CD8+CD57+ cell expansion had been shown by flow cytometry in patients chosen for sequencing. The patients all had a severe acquired aplastic anemia diagnosis. All patients were therapy-naive when blood was sampled. Regarding this clonotype: Its antigen is unidentified.

Investigators profiled TCR beta VDJ and CDR3 from genomic DNA template. TCRdb reprocessed the reads via MiXCR and lists one record per CDR3 protein. Among 150,000 to 200,000 distinct CDR3 sequences listed, roughly 50% were seen once. Sequencing was done on a sample of sorted CD4+, CD8+, or CD8+CD57+ T cells (not recorded which) from PBMCs. This chain uses TRBV24-1 with TRBJ2-5; TRBD1 might be the D (5 bases). This clonotype originated in a human donor with aplastic anemia. The CDR3 loop is CATSDLRGAGETQYF. The CDR3 coding sequence is TGTGCCACCAGTGATTTAAGGGGTGCAGGAGAGACCCAGTACTTC.